The clone carrying this T cell receptor beta chain came up once. Its matching antigen is unknown. Germline V gene sequence: CDR1 WSHSY, CDR2 SAAADI. This CDR3 region has 14 residues. The V and J ends lost 7 bases and 4 bases, in that order; junction bases with no gene match: 3. A single record per CDR3 protein comes from TCRdb applying MiXCR to the reads. The sample shows a few hundred thousand distinct CDR3 sequences, almost 40% of them seen only once. The data are from a study of T cell repertoires in cytomegalovirus infection. For the study at large: The study used recently identified HLA-C-restricted and well-studied HLA-B-restricted CMV epitopes. Matching HLA type, along with CMV infection, was indicated by public TCR beta signatures. The study's findings and limits: Ex vivo responses were dominated by HLA-C-restricted CMV-specific TCR beta clonotypes.

The sequencing here drew on cultured PBMCs, taken from culture after CMV antigen stimulation. This clonotype was obtained from a human donor in good health (CMV status not recorded). Some clones in this sample may be carry-over from other donors' samples. V gene TRBV10-2 combines with J gene TRBJ2-3, with 12 nucleotides matching TRBD2. The DNA of the CDR3 is TGCGCCAGCATGGGACTAGCGGGCCCAGATACGCAGTATTTT. It is translated as CASMGLAGPDTQYF.